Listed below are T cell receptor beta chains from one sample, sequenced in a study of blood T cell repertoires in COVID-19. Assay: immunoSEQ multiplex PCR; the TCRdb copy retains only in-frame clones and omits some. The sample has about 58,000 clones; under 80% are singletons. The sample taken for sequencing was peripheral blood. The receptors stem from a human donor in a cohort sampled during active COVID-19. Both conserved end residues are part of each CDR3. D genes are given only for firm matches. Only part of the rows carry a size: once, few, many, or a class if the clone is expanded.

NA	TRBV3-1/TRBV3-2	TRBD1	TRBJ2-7	CASSQDLNRGTYEQYF	TGTGCCAGCAGCCAAGATCTTAACAGGGGGACCTACGAGCAGTACTTC
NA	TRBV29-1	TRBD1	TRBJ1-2	CSVLRDSYSNYGYTF	TGCAGCGTCCTCCGGGACAGCTATTCTAACTATGGCTACACCTTC
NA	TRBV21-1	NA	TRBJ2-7	CASSSRQGEYYEQYF	TGTGCCAGCAGCAGCCGACAGGGGGAGTACTACGAGCAGTACTTC
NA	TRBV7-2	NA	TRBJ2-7	CASSYSAGSYEQYF	TGTGCCAGCAGCTATTCGGCCGGGTCCTACGAGCAGTACTTC
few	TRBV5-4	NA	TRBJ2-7	CASSGGGLTYEQYF	TGTGCCAGCAGCGGAGGGGGCCTTACCTACGAGCAGTACTTC
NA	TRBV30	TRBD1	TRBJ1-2	CAWRGWTGESNYGYTF	TGTGCCTGGAGGGGGTGGACAGGTGAATCTAACTATGGCTACACCTTC
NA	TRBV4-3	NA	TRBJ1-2	CASSQVGDFGSSNYGYTF	TGCGCCAGCAGCCAGGTGGGGGACTTCGGCTCATCTAACTATGGCTACACCTTC
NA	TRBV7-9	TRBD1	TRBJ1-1	CASSLEKGGLSTEAFF	TGTGCCAGCAGCTTAGAAAAAGGGGGCTTAAGTACTGAAGCTTTCTTT
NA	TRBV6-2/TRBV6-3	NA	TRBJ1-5	CASSYSTRVAGNQPQHF	TGTGCCAGCAGTTACTCTACCAGGGTAGCAGGCAATCAGCCCCAGCATTTT
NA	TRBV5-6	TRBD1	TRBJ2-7	CASSPSTGGYEQYF	TGTGCCAGCAGCCCCTCCACAGGGGGCTACGAGCAGTACTTC
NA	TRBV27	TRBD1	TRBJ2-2	CASSLGTANTGELFF	TGTGCCAGCAGTTTAGGGACAGCGAACACCGGGGAGCTGTTTTTT
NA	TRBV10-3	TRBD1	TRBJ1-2	CAISEGQGYGYTF	TGTGCCATCAGTGAGGGACAGGGCTATGGCTACACCTTC
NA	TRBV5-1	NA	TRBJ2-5	CASSLGGNRFQETQYF	TGCGCCAGCAGCTTGGGGGGAAACAGGTTCCAAGAGACCCAGTACTTC
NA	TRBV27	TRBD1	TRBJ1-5	CASSPGDRGSRQPQHF	TGTGCCAGCAGTCCTGGGGACAGGGGGTCGCGTCAGCCCCAGCATTTT
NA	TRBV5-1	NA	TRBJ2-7	CASSLAPDSSYEQYF	TGCGCCAGCAGCTTGGCCCCGGACAGTTCCTACGAGCAGTACTTC
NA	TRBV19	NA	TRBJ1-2	CASSTLVNYGYTF	TGTGCCAGTAGCACACTAGTCAACTATGGCTACACCTTC
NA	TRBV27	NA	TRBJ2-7	CASSSQSGFRSYEQYF	TGTGCCAGCAGTTCCCAAAGCGGGTTTAGGTCCTACGAGCAGTACTTC
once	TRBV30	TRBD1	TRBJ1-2	CAWSVGQLVYGYTF	TGTGCCTGGAGTGTGGGACAGCTCGTCTATGGCTACACCTTC
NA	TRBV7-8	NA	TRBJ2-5	CASSLGLSETQYF	TGTGCCAGCAGCTTAGGACTCTCAGAGACCCAGTACTTC
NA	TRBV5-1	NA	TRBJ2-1	CASSSQGHEQFF	TGCGCCAGCAGCTCCCAGGGTCATGAGCAGTTCTTC
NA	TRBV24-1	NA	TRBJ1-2	CATSDRGQIYGYTF	TGTGCCACCAGTGACAGGGGACAAATCTATGGCTACACCTTC
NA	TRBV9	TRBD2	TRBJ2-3	CASSVLAGGTDTQYF	TGTGCCAGCAGCGTGCTAGCGGGGGGGACAGATACGCAGTATTTT
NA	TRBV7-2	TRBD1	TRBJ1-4	CASTSYRDSNEKLFF	TGTGCCAGCACCTCTTACCGGGACAGCAATGAAAAACTGTTTTTT
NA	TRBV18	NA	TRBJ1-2	CASSPLVRGKSNYGYTF	TGTGCCAGCTCACCACTGGTCAGGGGCAAATCTAACTATGGCTACACCTTC
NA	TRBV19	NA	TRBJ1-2	CASRNRASLNYGYTF	TGTGCCAGTAGGAACAGGGCCAGCCTTAACTATGGCTACACCTTC
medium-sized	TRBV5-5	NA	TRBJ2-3	CASSPGQGAFTDTQYF	TGTGCCAGCAGCCCCGGTCAGGGCGCTTTCACAGATACGCAGTATTTT
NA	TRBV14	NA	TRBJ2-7	CASSPRRLYYEQYF	TGTGCCAGCAGCCCGCGGCGACTGTACTACGAGCAGTACTTC
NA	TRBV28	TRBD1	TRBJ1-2	CASKIGTGYGYTF	TGTGCCAGCAAAATCGGGACAGGCTATGGCTACACCTTC
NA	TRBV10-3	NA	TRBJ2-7	CAIGFSTVSYEQYF	TGTGCCATCGGTTTTAGTACCGTATCCTACGAGCAGTACTTC
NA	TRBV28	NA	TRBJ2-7	CASDRGGVYEQYF	TGTGCCAGCGATCGAGGGGGGGTGTATGAGCAGTACTTC
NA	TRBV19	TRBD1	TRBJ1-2	CASSTTLGQDQYYGYTF	TGTGCCAGTAGTACCACCCTGGGACAGGACCAATACTATGGCTACACCTTC
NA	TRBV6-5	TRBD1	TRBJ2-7	CASSRQGLYEQYF	TGTGCCAGCAGTCGACAGGGGCTCTACGAGCAGTACTTC
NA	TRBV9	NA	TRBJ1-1	CASSPRDFANTEAFF	TGTGCCAGCAGCCCTCGGGACTTTGCCAACACTGAAGCTTTCTTT
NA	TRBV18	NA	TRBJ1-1	CASSPLRESGTEAFF	TGTGCCAGCTCACCTCTACGGGAATCGGGCACTGAAGCTTTCTTT
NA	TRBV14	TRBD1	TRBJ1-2	CASSPQTGGRFGYTF	TGTGCCAGCAGCCCCCAGACAGGGGGGAGGTTTGGCTACACCTTC
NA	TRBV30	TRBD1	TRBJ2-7	CAWSAGTATYEQYF	TGTGCCTGGAGTGCTGGGACAGCCACCTACGAGCAGTACTTC
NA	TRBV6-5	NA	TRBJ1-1	CASSYSLTLRAEAFF	TGTGCCAGCAGTTACTCACTAACTTTGAGGGCCGAAGCTTTCTTT
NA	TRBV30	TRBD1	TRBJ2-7	CAWSPDREVAYEQYF	TGTGCCTGGAGTCCGGACAGGGAGGTGGCCTACGAGCAGTACTTC
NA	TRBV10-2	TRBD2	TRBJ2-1	CASRASGGSSYNEQFF	TGCGCCAGCAGGGCTAGCGGGGGCTCCTCCTACAATGAGCAGTTCTTC
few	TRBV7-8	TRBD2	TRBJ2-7	CASSFAVAGGLYEQYF	TGTGCCAGCAGCTTTGCGGTGGCGGGGGGGTTATACGAGCAGTACTTC
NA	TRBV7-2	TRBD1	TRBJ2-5	CASSTGQGAWETQYF	TGTGCCAGCAGCACCGGACAGGGGGCATGGGAGACCCAGTACTTC
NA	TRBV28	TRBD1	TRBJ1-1	CASVERDRGFTEAFF	TGTGCCAGCGTAGAAAGGGACAGGGGATTCACTGAAGCTTTCTTT
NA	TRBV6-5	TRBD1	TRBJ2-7	CASSYSGRGLYEQYF	TGTGCCAGCAGTTACTCCGGCAGGGGGCTATACGAGCAGTACTTC
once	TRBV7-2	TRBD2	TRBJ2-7	CASRTSGAGEQYF	TGTGCCAGCAGAACCAGCGGGGCCGGCGAGCAGTACTTC